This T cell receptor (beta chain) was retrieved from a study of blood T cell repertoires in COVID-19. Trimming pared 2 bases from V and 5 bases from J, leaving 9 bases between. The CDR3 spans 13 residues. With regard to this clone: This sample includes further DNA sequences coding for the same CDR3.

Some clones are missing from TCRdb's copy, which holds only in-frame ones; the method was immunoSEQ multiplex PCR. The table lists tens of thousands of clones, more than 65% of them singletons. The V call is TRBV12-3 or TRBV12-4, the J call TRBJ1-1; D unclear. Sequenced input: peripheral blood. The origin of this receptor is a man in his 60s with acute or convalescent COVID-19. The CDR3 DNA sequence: TGTGCCAGCAGTTTAAAGGGAGGGACTGAAGCTTTCTTT. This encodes CASSLKGGTEAFF.